This record covers a single TCR beta chain. These data belong to a study of T cells in Graves' hyperthyroidism and ophthalmopathy. Study background: Peripheral blood samples were taken at initial diagnosis, prior to any treatment.

Patients were excluded for uncontrolled infection, other autoimmune disease, pregnancy or lactation. Clinical symptoms, serum thyroxine and TRAb, thyroid ultrasound and orbital computed tomography together formed the diagnostic basis. Researchers took RNA transcripts and amplified the TCR beta CDR3 regions from them. HTBI primers were the set used in a first-round RT-PCR of the TCR CDR3. A single record per CDR3 protein comes from TCRdb applying MiXCR to the multiplex PCR reads. The sample carries around 600,000 distinct CDR3 sequences, around 15% recorded once. The V gene lost 4 bases and the J gene lost 5 bases, with 18 bases spanning the gap. This CDR3 contains 15 residues. Germline lookup yields CDR1 SGDLS and CDR2 YYNGEE.

This chain links TRBV9 with TRBJ1-1; unclear D gene. The origin of this receptor is a woman aged 40 to 50 with Graves' ophthalmopathy. The sample consisted of blood. The chain's CDR3 is CASSPPSGRVTEAFF. CDR3 nucleotides: TGTGCCAGCAGCCCACCCAGCGGGCGGGTAACTGAAGCTTTCTTT.